This TCR beta chain emerged from a study of blood T cell repertoires in COVID-19. As for the study in general: Sites in the United States, Italy and Spain provided acute and convalescent COVID-19 samples.

CDR3 size: 14 residues. Trimming stripped 5 bases from V and 0 bases from J, with 8 bases between. Germline V CDR1 and CDR2: ENHRY, SYGVKD. The assay was immunoSEQ multiplex PCR, and TCRdb's table has in-frame clones only and misses some. The sample lists some 350,000 clones, approximately 89% occurring once. Residents of about 25 US areas, aged 18 to 89 years, made up the participants. The rearrangement uses TRBV10-3 and TRBJ2-1; D gene unclear. Material for sequencing was PBMCs or T cells enriched from blood (not recorded which). This clonotype was obtained from a man younger than 45 who had recovered from COVID-19. CDR3 in amino acids: CAISQASSYNEQFF. CDR3 nucleotides: TGTGCCATCAGTCAAGCAAGCTCCTACAATGAGCAGTTCTTC.